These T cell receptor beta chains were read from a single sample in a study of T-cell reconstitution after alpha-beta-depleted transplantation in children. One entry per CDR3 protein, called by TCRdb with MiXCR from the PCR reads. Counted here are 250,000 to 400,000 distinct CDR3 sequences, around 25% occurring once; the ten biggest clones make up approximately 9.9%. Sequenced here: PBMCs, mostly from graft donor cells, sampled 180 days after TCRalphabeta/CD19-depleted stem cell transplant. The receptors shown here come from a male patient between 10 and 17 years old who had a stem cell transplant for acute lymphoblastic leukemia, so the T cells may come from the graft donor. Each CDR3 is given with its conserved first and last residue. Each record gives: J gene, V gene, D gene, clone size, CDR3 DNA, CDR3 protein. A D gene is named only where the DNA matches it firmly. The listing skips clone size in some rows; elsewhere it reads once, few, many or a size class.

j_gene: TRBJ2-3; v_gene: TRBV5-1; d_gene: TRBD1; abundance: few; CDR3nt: TGCGCCAGCAGCATACAGGGGGCATTAGGAGATACGCAGTATTTT; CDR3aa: CASSIQGALGDTQYF
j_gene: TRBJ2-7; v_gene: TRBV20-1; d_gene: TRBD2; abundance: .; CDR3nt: TGCAGTGCTCACGACCCACGACTAGCGGGAGAATACGAGCAGTACTTC; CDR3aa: CSAHDPRLAGEYEQYF
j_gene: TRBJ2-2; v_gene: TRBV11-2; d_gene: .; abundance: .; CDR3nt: TGTGCCAGCAGAGGAGCAGGGGAGCTGTTTTTT; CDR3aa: CASRGAGELFF
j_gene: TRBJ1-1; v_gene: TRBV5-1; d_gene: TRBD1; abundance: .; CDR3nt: TGCGCCAGCAGCACCTTCTACAGGGGGTCTGAAGCTTTCTTT; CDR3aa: CASSTFYRGSEAFF
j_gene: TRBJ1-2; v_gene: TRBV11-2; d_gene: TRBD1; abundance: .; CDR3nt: TGTGCCAGCGGACAGGGTTTGGATGGCTACACCTTC; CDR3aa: CASGQGLDGYTF
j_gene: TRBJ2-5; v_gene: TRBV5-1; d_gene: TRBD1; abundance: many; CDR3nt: TGCGCCAGCAGCTTGGGTCCGGGACAGGGGGGAAGAGGAGAGACCCAGTACTTC; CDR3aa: CASSLGPGQGGRGETQYF
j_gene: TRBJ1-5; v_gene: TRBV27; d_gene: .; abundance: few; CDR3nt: TGTGCCAGCAGTCCCATCCGGCCGGACCGAATGGGCAATCAGCCCCAGCATTTT; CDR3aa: CASSPIRPDRMGNQPQHF
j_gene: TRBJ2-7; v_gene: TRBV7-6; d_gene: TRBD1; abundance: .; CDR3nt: TGTGCCAGCAGCTTGGGATGGACAGGGGGGCTGGACGAGCAGTACTTC; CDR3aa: CASSLGWTGGLDEQYF
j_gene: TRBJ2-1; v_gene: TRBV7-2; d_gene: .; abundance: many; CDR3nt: TGTGCCAGCAGCTCTGAGCCGCTCTCCTACAATGAGCAGTTCTTC; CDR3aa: CASSSEPLSYNEQFF
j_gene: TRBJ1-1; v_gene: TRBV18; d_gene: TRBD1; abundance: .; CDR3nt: TGTGCCAGCTCACCCCAGGGGGGGAGGAACACTGAAGCTTTCTTT; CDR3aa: CASSPQGGRNTEAFF
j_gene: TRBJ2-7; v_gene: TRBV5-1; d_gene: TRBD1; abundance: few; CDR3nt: TGCGCCAGCAGCTTGGAGGACAGGGGACCCTACGAGCAGTACTTC; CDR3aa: CASSLEDRGPYEQYF
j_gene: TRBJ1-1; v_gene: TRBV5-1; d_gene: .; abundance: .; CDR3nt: TGCGCCAGCAGCTTGGAGGGGCTGGGCACTGAAGCTTTCTTT; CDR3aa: CASSLEGLGTEAFF
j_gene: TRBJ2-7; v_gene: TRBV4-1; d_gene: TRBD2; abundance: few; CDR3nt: TGCGCCAGCAGCCAAGAGGGACTAGCGGGAGCCGAGCAGTACTTC; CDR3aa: CASSQEGLAGAEQYF
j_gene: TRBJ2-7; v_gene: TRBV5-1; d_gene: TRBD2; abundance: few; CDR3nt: TGCGCCAGCAGCTTGGTTGGGAGGGCCCCACGGAGCTCCTACGAGCAGTACTTC; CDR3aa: CASSLVGRAPRSSYEQYF
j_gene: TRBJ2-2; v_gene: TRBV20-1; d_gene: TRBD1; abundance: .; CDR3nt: TGCAGTGCTAGACGACAGGGGGCTCGGGGCACCGGGGAGCTGTTTTTT; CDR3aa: CSARRQGARGTGELFF
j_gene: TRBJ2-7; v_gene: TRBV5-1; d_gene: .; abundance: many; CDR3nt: TGCGCCAGCAGCTTGGATTTATGGGGCAAGTCCTTC; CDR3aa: CASSLDLWGKSF
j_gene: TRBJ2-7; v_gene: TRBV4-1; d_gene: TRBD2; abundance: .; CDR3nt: TGCGCCAGCAGCTCAGAGGGGGGACTAGCGGGAGACGAAGGCTACGAGCAGTACTTC; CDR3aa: CASSSEGGLAGDEGYEQYF
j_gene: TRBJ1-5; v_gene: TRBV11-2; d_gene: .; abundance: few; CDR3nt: TGTGCCAGCAGCCGAGACAGGTACATGACCCAGCATTTT; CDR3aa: CASSRDRYMTQHF
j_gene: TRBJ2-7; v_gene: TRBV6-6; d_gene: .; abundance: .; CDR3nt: TGTGCCTCACAAGGGGGGAGCGACGAGCAGTACTTC; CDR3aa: CASQGGSDEQYF
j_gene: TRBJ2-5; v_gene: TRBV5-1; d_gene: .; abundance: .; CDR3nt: TGCGCCAGCAGTCCCGCGTCGTACCAAGAGACCCAGTACTTC; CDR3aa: CASSPASYQETQYF
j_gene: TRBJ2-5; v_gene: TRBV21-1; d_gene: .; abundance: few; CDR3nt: TGTGCCAGCAGCAAAGCGCCGGAAGAGACCCAGTACTTC; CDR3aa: CASSKAPEETQYF
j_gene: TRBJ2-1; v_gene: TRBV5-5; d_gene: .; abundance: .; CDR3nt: TGTGCCAGCAGCTCTGGGGGCGGGAGAATGCACAATGAGCAGTTCTTC; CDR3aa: CASSSGGGRMHNEQFF
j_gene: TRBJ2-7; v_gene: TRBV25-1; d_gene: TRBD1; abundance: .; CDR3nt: TGTGCCAGCAGTGAATCAGGGACAGGGTCGAACGAGCAGTACTTC; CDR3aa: CASSESGTGSNEQYF
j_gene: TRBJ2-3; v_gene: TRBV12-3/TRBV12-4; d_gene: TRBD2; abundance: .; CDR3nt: TGTGCCAGCAGTTCAGCGGGAGGGGCAGATACGCAGTATTTT; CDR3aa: CASSSAGGADTQYF
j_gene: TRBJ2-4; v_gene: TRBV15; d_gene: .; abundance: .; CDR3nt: TGTGCCACCAGCAGAGATAAGGACAGAATAGCCAAAAACATTCAGTACTTC; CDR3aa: CATSRDKDRIAKNIQYF
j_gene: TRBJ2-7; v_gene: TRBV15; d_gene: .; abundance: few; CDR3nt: TGTGCCACCAGCGGGGTCGCCCCCCCCTACGAGCAGTACTTC; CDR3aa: CATSGVAPPYEQYF
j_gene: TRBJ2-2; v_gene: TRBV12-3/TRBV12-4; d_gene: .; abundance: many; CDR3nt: TGTGCCAGCAGTTTGGAGGGTAACACCGGGGAGCTGTTTTTT; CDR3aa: CASSLEGNTGELFF
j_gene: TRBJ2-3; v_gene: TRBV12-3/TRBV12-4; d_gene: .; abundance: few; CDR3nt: TGTGCCAGCAGTTTTGAGGAGGGCCAGTCCACAGATACGCAGTATTTT; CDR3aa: CASSFEEGQSTDTQYF
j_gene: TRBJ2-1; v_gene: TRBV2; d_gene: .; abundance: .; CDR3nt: TGTGCCAGCAGTGATGAGGTCCCAAACAGGGCTTGGTTCTTC; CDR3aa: CASSDEVPNRAWFF
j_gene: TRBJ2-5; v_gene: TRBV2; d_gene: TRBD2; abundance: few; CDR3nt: TGTGCCAGCTCTAAGACTAGCGGACAAGAGACCCAGTACTTC; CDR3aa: CASSKTSGQETQYF
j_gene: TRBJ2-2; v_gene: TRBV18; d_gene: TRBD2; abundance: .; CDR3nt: TGTGCCAGCTCGAAAGCGGGGCCGAACACCGGGGAGCTGTTTTTT; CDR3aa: CASSKAGPNTGELFF
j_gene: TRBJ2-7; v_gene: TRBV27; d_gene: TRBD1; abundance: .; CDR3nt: TGTGCCAGCAGTGGACAGGGGGGCTACGAGCAGTACTTC; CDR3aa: CASSGQGGYEQYF
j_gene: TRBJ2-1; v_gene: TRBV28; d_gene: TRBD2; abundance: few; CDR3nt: TGTGCCAGCAGGCCGGGACTAGCGGGAGGGTGGAATGAGCAGTTCTTC; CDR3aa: CASRPGLAGGWNEQFF
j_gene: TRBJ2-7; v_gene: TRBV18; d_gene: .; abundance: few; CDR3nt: TGTGCCAGCTCACCAAAATACTACGAGCAGTACTTC; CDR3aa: CASSPKYYEQYF
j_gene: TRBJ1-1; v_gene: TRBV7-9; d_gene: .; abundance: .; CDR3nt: TGTGCCAGCAGCTTAGGGTCAGGCCGATTTGAAGCTTTCTTT; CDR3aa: CASSLGSGRFEAFF
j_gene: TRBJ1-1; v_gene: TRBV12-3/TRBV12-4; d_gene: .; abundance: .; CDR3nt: TGTGCCAGCAGTTTAAGAGGGTTGGAAGCTTTCTTT; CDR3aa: CASSLRGLEAFF
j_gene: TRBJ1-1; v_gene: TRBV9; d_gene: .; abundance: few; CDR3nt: TGTGCCAGCAGCGTAGAGGCCCGGACTGAAGCTTTCTTT; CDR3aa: CASSVEARTEAFF
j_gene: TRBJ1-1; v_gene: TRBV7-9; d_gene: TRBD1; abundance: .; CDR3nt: TGTGCCAGCACCTACCAGGGGGTCGCCACTGAAGCTTTCTTT; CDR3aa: CASTYQGVATEAFF
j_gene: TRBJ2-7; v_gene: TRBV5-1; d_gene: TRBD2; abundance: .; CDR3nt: TGCGCCAGCAGCTTGGTTTCAGCGGGAGAAGAGCAGTACTTC; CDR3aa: CASSLVSAGEEQYF
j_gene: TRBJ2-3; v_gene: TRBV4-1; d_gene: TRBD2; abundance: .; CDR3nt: TGCGCCAGCAGCACGCCTAGCGGGAGGGCCGCGGGCACAGATACGCAGTATTTT; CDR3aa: CASSTPSGRAAGTDTQYF
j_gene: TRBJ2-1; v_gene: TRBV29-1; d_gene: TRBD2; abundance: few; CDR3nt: TGCAGCGTGCTCGGACTAGCGGGAGGTCTCGATGAGCAGTTCTTC; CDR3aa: CSVLGLAGGLDEQFF
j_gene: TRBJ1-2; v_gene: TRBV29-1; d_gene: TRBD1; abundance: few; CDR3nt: TGCAGCGTTGGCAAGCTTTTTAGGACAGGGGAAAACGGCTACACCTTC; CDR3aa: CSVGKLFRTGENGYTF
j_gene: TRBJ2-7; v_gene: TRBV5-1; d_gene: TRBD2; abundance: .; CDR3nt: TGCGCCAGCAGCTTGGACCTAGCGGGAGGGTACGAGCAGTACTTC; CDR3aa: CASSLDLAGGYEQYF
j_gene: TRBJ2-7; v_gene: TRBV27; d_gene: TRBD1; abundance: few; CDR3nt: TGTGCCAGCAGCCCCCTACAGGGGGTCGGTCAAGAGCAGTACTTC; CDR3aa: CASSPLQGVGQEQYF
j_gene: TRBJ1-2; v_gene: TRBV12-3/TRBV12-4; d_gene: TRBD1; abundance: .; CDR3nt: TGTGCCAGCAGTTTGGACAGGGAACCCAACTCTAACTATGGCTACACCTTC; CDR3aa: CASSLDREPNSNYGYTF
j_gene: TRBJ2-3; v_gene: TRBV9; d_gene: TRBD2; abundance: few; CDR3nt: TGTGCCAGCAGCGTAGTAGGCGGGAGCGATACGCAGTATTTT; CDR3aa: CASSVVGGSDTQYF
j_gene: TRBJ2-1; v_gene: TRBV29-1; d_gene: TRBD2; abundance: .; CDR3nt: TGCAGCGTTCGGACTAGCGGGAATGAGCAGTTCTTC; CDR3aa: CSVRTSGNEQFF
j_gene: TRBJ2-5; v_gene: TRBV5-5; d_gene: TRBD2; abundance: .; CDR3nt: TGTGCCAGCAGCTGGGGGGGTTTTGGGGGCCAAGAGACCCAGTACTTC; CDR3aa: CASSWGGFGGQETQYF
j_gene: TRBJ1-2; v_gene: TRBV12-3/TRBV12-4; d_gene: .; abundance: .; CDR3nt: TGTGCCAGCAGTTTTCGCCCCCTAAGCCACTATGGCTACACCTTC; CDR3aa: CASSFRPLSHYGYTF
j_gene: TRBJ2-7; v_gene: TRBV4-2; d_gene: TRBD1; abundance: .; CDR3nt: TGTGCCAGCAGCCGGACGCGGGACAGGGCGTCCTACGAGCAGTACTTC; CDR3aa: CASSRTRDRASYEQYF
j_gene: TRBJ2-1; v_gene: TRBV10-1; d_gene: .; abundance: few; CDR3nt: TGCGCCAGCAGTGAGTCTGATGGCGGAGAGCAGTTCTTC; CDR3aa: CASSESDGGEQFF
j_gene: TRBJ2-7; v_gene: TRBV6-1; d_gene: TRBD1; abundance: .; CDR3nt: TGTGCCAGCACAGGACAGGGGGTATCCTACGAGCAGTACTTC; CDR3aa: CASTGQGVSYEQYF
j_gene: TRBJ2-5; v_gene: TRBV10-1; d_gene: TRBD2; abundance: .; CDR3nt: TGCGCCAGCAGCTCTGGACTAGCGGGAGTAAGAGGAGAGACCCAGTACTTC; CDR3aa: CASSSGLAGVRGETQYF
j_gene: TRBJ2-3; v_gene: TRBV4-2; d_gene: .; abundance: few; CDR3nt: TGTGCCAGCAGCCAAGTTGGAAGGACAGATACGCAGTATTTT; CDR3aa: CASSQVGRTDTQYF
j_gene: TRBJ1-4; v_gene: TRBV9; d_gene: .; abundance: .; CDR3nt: TGTGCCAGCAGCACGTCAACAGGCTGGAGAACTAATGAAAAACTGTTTTTT; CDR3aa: CASSTSTGWRTNEKLFF
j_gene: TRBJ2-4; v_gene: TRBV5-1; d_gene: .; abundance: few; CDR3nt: TGCGCCAGCAGCTTGGCCCCCCCTAGCATTCAGTACTTC; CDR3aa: CASSLAPPSIQYF
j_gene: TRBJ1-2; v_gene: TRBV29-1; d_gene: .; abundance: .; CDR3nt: TGCAGCGTTGAAGGCCCGGGACGCTATGGCTACACCTTC; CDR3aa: CSVEGPGRYGYTF
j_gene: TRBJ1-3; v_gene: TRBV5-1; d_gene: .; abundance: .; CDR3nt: TGCGCCAGCAGCTTGGCCGGAGATGGAAACACCATATATTTT; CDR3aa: CASSLAGDGNTIYF